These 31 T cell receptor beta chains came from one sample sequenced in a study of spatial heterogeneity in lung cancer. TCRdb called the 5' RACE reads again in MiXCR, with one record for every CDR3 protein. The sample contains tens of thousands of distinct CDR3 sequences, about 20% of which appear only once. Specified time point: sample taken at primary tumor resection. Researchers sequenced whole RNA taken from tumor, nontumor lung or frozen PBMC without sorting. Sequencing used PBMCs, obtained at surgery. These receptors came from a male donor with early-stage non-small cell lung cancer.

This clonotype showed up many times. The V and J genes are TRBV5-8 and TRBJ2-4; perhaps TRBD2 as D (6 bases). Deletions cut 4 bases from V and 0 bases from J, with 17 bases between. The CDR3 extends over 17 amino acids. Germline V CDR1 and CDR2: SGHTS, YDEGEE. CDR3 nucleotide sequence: TGTGCCAGCAGCGTGGACCGACTAGACTTAGCCAAAAACATTCAGTACTTC. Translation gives CASSVDRLDLAKNIQYF.

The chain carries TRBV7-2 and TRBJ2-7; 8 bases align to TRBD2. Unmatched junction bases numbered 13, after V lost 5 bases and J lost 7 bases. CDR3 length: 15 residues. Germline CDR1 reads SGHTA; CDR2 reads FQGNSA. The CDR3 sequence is CASSPSPGRAWEQYF. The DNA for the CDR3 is TGTGCCAGCAGCCCTAGTCCCGGGAGGGCCTGGGAGCAGTACTTC.

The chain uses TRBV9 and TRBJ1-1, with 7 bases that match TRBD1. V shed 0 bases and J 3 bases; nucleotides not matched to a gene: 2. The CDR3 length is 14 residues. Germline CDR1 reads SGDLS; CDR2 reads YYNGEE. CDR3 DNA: TGTGCCAGCAGCGTAGTAGGGGGCTACACTGAAGCTTTCTTT. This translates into CASSVVGGYTEAFF.

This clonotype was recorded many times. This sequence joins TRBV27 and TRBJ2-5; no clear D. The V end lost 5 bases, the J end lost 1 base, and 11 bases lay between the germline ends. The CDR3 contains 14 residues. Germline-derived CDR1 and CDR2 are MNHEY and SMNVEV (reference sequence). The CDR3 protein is CASSPRPSQETQYF. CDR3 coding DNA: TGTGCCAGCAGTCCACGACCGAGCCAAGAGACCCAGTACTTC.

DNA of the CDR3: TGTGCCGCCTCGACTAGCGGGGGGAACCAAGAGACCCAGTACTTC. This codes for CAASTSGGNQETQYF. The chain carries TRBV24-1 and TRBJ2-5; TRBD2 matches 13 bases. Trimming at V came to 12 bases and at J to 0 bases, leaving 6 bases not matched to a gene. Germline V lookup: CDR1 KGHDR, CDR2 SFDVKD. This CDR3 comprises 15 residues.

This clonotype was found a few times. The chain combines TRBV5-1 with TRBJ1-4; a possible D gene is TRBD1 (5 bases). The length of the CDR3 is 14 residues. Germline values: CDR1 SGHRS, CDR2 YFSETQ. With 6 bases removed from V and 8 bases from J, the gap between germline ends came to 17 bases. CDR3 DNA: TGCGCCAGCACCGCACAGGACGGCCCGGAAAAACTGTTTTTT. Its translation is CASTAQDGPEKLFF. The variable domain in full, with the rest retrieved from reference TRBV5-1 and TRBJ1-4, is KAGVTQTPRYLIKTRGQQVTLSCSPISGHRSVSWYQQTPGQGLQFLFEYFSETQRNKGNFPGRFSGRQFSNSRSEMNVSTLELGDSALYLCASTAQDGPEKLFFGSGTQLSVL.

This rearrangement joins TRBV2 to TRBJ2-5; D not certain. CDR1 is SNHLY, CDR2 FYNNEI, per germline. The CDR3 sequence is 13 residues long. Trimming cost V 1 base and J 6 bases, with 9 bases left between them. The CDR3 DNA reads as TGTGCCAGCAGTGAAGGAAAAGAACAGACCCAGTACTTC. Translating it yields CASSEGKEQTQYF.

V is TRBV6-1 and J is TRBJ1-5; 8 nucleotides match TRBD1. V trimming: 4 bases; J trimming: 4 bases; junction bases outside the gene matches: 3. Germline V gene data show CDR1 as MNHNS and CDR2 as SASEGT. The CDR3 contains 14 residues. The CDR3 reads CASSARTGNQPQHF. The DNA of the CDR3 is TGTGCCAGCAGTGCCCGGACAGGGAATCAGCCCCAGCATTTT.

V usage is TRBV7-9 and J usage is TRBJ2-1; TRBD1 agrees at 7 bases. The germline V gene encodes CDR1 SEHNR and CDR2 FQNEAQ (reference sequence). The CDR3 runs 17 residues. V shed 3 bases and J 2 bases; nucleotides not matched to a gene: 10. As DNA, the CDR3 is TGTGCCAGCAGCTTTCCACGAACGGGACAGACCTACAATGAGCAGTTCTTC. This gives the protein CASSFPRTGQTYNEQFF.

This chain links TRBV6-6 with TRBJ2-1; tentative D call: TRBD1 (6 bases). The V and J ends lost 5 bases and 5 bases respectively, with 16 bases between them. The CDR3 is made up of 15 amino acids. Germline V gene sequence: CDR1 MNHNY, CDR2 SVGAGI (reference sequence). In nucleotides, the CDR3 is TGTGCCAGCAGTGATAACACAGGGATCCACAATGAGCAGTTCTTC. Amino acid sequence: CASSDNTGIHNEQFF.

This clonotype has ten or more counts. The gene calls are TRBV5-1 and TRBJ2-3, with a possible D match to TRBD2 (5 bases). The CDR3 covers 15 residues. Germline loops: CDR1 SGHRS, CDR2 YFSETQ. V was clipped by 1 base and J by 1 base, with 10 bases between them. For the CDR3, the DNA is TGCGCCAGCAGCTTGCAGATTAGCGGCACAGATACGCAGTATTTT. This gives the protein CASSLQISGTDTQYF.

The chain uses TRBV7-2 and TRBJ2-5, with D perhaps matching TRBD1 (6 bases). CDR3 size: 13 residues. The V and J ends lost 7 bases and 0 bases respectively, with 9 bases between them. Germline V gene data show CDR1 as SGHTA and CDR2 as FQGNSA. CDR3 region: CASMRGNQETQYF. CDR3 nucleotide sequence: TGTGCCAGCATGAGGGGGAACCAAGAGACCCAGTACTTC.

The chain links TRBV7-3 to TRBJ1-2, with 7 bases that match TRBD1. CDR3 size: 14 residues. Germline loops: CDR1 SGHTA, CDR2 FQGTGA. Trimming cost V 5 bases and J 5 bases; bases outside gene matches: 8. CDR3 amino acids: CASSPRDSVYGYTF. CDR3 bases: TGTGCCAGCAGCCCGCGGGACAGCGTTTATGGCTACACCTTC.

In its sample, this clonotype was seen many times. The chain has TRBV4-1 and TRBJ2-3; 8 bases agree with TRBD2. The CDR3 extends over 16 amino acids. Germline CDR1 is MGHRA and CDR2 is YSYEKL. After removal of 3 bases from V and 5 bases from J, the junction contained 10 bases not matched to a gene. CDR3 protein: CASSHHREGVGDTQYF. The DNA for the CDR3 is TGCGCCAGCAGCCATCATCGGGAGGGCGTTGGAGATACGCAGTATTTT.

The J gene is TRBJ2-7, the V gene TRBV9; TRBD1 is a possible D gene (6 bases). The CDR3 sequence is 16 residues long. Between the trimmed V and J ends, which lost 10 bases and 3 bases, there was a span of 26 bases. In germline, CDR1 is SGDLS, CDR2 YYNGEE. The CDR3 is CAPPNRVETGRYEQYF. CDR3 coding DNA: TGTGCCCCCCCAAACAGGGTTGAGACAGGACGCTACGAGCAGTACTTC.

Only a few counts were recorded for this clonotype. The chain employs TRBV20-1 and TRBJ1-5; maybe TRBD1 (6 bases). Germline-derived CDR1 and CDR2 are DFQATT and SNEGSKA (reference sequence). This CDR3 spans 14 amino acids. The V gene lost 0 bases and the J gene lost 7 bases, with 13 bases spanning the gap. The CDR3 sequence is CSARDNRVSQPQHF. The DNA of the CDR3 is TGCAGTGCTAGAGATAACAGGGTATCGCAGCCCCAGCATTTT.

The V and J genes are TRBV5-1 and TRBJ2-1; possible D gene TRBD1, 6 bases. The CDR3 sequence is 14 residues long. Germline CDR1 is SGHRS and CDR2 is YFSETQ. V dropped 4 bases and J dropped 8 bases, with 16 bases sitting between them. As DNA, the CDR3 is TGCGCCAGCAGCGCCTCATCAGGGGCAGATGAGCAGTTCTTC. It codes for CASSASSGADEQFF.

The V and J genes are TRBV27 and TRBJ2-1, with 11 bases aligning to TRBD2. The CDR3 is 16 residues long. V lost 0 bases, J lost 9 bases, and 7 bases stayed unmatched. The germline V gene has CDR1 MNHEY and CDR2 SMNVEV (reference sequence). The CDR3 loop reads CASSLSLLAGGLEQFF. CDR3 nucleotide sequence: TGTGCCAGCAGTTTATCGCTGCTAGCGGGAGGCCTTGAGCAGTTCTTC.

The CDR3 region has the DNA TGTGCCAGCAGCTTAGCTATGGCCGGCACTGAAGCTTTCTTT. Protein sequence: CASSLAMAGTEAFF. The chain is built from TRBV7-9 and TRBJ1-1; D is unresolved. The CDR3 spans 14 residues. Germline V gene lookup returns CDR1 SEHNR and CDR2 FQNEAQ (reference sequence). The V gene lost 0 bases and the J gene lost 4 bases, with 9 bases spanning the gap. The whole variable domain, filled in from reference TRBV7-9 and TRBJ1-1, reads DTGVSQNPRHKITKRGQNVTFRCDPISEHNRLYWYRQTLGQGPEFLTYFQNEAQLEKSRLLSDRFSAERPKGSFSTLEIQRTEQGDSAMYLCASSLAMAGTEAFFGQGTRLTVV.

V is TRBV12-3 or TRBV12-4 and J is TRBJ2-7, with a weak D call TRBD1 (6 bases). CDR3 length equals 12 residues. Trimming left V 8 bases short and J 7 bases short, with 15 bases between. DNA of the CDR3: TGTGCCAGCCGATTCATGGGGGCGGAGCAGTACTTC. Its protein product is CASRFMGAEQYF.

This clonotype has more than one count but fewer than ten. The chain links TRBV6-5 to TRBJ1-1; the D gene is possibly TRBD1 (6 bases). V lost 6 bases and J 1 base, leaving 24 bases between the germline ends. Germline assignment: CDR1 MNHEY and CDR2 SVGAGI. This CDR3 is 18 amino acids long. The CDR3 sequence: CASSLLLGGQGRNTEAFF. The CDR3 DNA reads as TGTGCCAGCAGCCTACTTCTCGGGGGCCAGGGAAGGAACACTGAAGCTTTCTTT.

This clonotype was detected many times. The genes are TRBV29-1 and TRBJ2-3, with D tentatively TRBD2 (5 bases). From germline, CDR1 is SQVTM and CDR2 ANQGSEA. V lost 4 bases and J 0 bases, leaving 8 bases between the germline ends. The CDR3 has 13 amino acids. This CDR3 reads CSVVPGSTDTQYF. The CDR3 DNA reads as TGCAGCGTTGTTCCGGGGAGCACAGATACGCAGTATTTT.

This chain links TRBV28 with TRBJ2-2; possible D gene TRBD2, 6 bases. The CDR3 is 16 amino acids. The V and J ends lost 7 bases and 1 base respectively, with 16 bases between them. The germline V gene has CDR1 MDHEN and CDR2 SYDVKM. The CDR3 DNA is TGTGCCAGCATTGGGGGTGGCGGGGAGAACACCGGGGAGCTGTTTTTT. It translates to CASIGGGGENTGELFF.

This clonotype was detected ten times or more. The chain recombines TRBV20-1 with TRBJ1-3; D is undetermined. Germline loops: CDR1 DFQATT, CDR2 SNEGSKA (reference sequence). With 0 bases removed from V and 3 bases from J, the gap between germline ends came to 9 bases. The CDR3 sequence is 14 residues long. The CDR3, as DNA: TGCAGTGCTAGAGATCGAGGCGGTGGAAACACCATATATTTT. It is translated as CSARDRGGGNTIYF.

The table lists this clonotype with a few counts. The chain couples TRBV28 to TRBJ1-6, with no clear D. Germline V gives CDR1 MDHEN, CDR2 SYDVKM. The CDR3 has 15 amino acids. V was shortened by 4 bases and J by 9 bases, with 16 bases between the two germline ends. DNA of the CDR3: TGTGCCAGCAGTTCCCCGTCCCGAGCGAGTTCACCCCTCCACTTT. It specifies CASSSPSRASSPLHF.

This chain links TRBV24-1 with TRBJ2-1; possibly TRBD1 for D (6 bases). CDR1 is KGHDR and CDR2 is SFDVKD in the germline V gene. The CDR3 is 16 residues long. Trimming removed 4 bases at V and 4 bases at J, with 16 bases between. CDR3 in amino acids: CATSEATLGGYNEQFF. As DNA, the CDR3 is TGTGCCACCAGTGAGGCCACCCTAGGGGGTTACAATGAGCAGTTCTTC.

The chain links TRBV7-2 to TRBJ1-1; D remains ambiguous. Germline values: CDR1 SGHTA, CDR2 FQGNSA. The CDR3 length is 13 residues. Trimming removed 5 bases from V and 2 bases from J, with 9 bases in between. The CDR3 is CASSMGTNTEAFF. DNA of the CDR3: TGTGCCAGCAGCATGGGTACAAACACTGAAGCTTTCTTT.

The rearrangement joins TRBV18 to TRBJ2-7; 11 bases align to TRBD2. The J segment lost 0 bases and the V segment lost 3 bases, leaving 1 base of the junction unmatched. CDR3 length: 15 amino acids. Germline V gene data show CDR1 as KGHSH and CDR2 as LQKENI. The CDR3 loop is CASSPTSGGSYEQYF. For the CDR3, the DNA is TGTGCCAGCTCACCTACTAGCGGGGGCTCCTACGAGCAGTACTTC.

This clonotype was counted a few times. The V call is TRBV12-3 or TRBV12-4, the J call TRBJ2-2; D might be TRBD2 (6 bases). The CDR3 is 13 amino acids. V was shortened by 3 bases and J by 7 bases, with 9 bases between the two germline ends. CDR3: CASSLRGFGELFF. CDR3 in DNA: TGTGCCAGCAGTTTGCGGGGTTTCGGGGAGCTGTTTTTT.

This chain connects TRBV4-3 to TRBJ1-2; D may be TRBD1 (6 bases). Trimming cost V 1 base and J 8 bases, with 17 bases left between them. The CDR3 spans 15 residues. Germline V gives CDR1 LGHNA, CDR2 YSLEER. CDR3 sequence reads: CASSQVPKSTGGYTF. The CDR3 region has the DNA TGCGCCAGCAGCCAAGTTCCGAAAAGCACAGGGGGCTACACCTTC.

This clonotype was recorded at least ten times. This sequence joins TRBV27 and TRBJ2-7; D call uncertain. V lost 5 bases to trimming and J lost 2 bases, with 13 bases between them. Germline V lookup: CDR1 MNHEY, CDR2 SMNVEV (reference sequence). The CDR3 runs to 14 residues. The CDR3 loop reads CASSVVSGTYEQYF. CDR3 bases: TGTGCCAGCAGTGTTGTAAGTGGCACCTACGAGCAGTACTTC.